Listed below are T cell receptor beta chains from one sample, sequenced in a study of T cells in Graves' hyperthyroidism and ophthalmopathy. MiXCR was run by TCRdb on the multiplex PCR reads, yielding one entry per CDR3 protein. The sample lists fewer than 650,000 distinct CDR3 sequences, under 15% occurring once. The source material was blood. These receptor sequences come from a woman in her thirties or forties with Graves' ophthalmopathy. CDR3s include the opening cysteine and the closing phenylalanine or tryptophan. A D gene is named only where the DNA matches it firmly. Clone size appears in some rows only: once, few, many, or a class for an expanded clone.

J,size,D,V,CDR3,DNA
TRBJ2-7,many,.,TRBV7-3,CASSLTLASAIPFGVYEQYF,TGTGCCAGCAGCTTAACTTTGGCTAGCGCCATACCTTTCGGGGTCTACGAGCAGTACTTC
TRBJ1-1,few,TRBD1,TRBV29-1,CSVGTGDFAEAFF,TGCAGCGTTGGAACAGGGGATTTCGCTGAAGCTTTCTTT
TRBJ2-7,.,.,TRBV12-3/TRBV12-4,CASRAGTRQLFYEQYF,TGTGCCAGCAGAGCGGGCACGCGACAGCTTTTCTACGAGCAGTACTTC
TRBJ2-7,many,TRBD2,TRBV28,CASRPASGDRYEQYF,TGTGCCAGCAGACCGGCAAGCGGGGACCGTTACGAGCAGTACTTC
TRBJ2-5,many,.,TRBV19,CASTSTGASLTNWETQYF,TGTGCCAGCACCTCGACAGGAGCCTCTCTAACCAATTGGGAGACCCAGTACTTC
TRBJ1-1,few,TRBD1,TRBV18,CASSPGGQVESPNTEAFF,TGTGCCAGCTCACCAGGGGGACAGGTGGAATCGCCGAACACTGAAGCTTTCTTT
TRBJ2-7,.,.,TRBV18,CASSSSPGNNEQYF,TGTGCCAGCTCATCGAGTCCGGGAAACAACGAGCAGTACTTC
TRBJ1-2,many,.,TRBV28,CASSPDRTSSSYTF,TGTGCCAGCAGTCCTGACCGGACGTCCAGTAGCTACACCTTC
TRBJ2-2,many,TRBD1,TRBV6-1,CASSEETGATGELFF,TGTGCCAGCAGTGAGGAGACAGGGGCAACCGGGGAGCTGTTTTTT
TRBJ2-7,many,TRBD1,TRBV15,CATSLTGGGGYEQYF,TGTGCCACCAGTCTGACAGGGGGTGGGGGCTACGAGCAGTACTTC
TRBJ1-1,.,TRBD1,TRBV12-3/TRBV12-4,CASTTDRGTEAFF,TGTGCCAGCACCACGGACAGGGGCACTGAAGCTTTCTTT
TRBJ2-2,few,.,TRBV7-9,CASSSTGRETGELFF,TGTGCCAGCAGCTCGACAGGGCGGGAAACCGGGGAGCTGTTTTTT
TRBJ2-2,many,.,TRBV20-1,CSARTRGNTGELFF,TGCAGTGCCCGGACGAGGGGAAACACCGGGGAGCTGTTTTTT
TRBJ1-1,.,TRBD1,TRBV30,CAWSTGQGMNTEAFF,TGTGCCTGGAGTACCGGACAGGGAATGAACACTGAAGCTTTCTTT
TRBJ1-1,few,.,TRBV11-2,CASSLDRAYTEAFF,TGTGCCAGCAGCTTAGACAGGGCGTACACTGAAGCTTTCTTT
TRBJ2-7,.,TRBD2,TRBV7-2,CASKGLAGDREQYF,TGTGCCTCAAAAGGGCTAGCGGGAGATCGCGAGCAGTACTTC
TRBJ1-2,many,.,TRBV12-3/TRBV12-4,CASSLGRITANYGYTF,TGTGCCAGCAGTTTAGGCAGGATCACAGCTAACTATGGCTACACCTTC
TRBJ1-1,many,.,TRBV2,CASCTREATEAFF,TGTGCCAGCTGCACCCGGGAGGCCACTGAAGCTTTCTTT
TRBJ2-4,many,.,TRBV5-1,CASTFLGDGIQYF,TGCGCCAGCACCTTCCTGGGGGACGGCATTCAGTACTTC
TRBJ2-1,many,TRBD2,TRBV19,CASKGLAGGPSYNEQFF,TGTGCCAGTAAAGGACTAGCGGGAGGACCCTCCTACAATGAGCAGTTCTTC
TRBJ1-1,many,.,TRBV20-1,CSARGQPDAEAFF,TGCAGTGCTAGAGGGCAGCCGGACGCTGAAGCTTTCTTT
TRBJ1-2,many,TRBD1,TRBV19,CASSRDSSGYGYTF,TGTGCCAGTAGTCGGGACAGCTCGGGCTATGGCTACACCTTC
TRBJ1-2,.,.,TRBV7-9,CASSRDGRLYGYTF,TGTGCCAGCAGCCGGGACGGACGCCTCTATGGCTACACCTTC
TRBJ2-7,few,.,TRBV12-3/TRBV12-4,CASSERSIYEQYF,TGTGCCAGCAGCGAGCGCTCTATTTACGAGCAGTACTTC
TRBJ1-1,few,.,TRBV3-1,CASTSRGGRLAFF,TGTGCCAGCACCTCCCGAGGGGGGAGGTTGGCTTTCTTT
TRBJ2-2,once,.,TRBV6-1,CASRGTVGWELFF,TGTGCCAGCAGAGGGACTGTTGGCTGGGAGCTGTTTTTT
TRBJ2-7,many,.,TRBV6-5,CASSYGGVYEQYF,TGTGCCAGCAGTTATGGGGGAGTCTACGAGCAGTACTTC
TRBJ1-5,many,.,TRBV10-3,CAIKGQGNQPQHF,TGTGCCATCAAGGGGCAGGGTAATCAGCCCCAGCATTTT
TRBJ1-1,many,TRBD1,TRBV6-5,CASSYRDRDTEAFF,TGTGCCAGCAGTTACCGGGACAGGGACACTGAAGCTTTCTTT
TRBJ2-7,.,.,TRBV25-1,CASSEKSGQGHYEQYF,TGTGCCAGCAGTGAAAAATCGGGCCAGGGCCACTACGAGCAGTACTTC
TRBJ1-1,many,.,TRBV6-1,CASSLPPADTEAFF,TGTGCCAGCAGTCTGCCCCCGGCGGACACTGAAGCTTTCTTT
TRBJ2-7,.,TRBD2,TRBV2,CASTGPHPGGSSYEQYF,TGTGCCAGCACTGGACCCCATCCCGGCGGGAGCTCCTACGAGCAGTACTTC
TRBJ2-2,many,.,TRBV12-3/TRBV12-4,CASSSPGGANTGELFF,TGTGCCAGCAGTTCTCCGGGGGGCGCGAACACCGGGGAGCTGTTTTTT
TRBJ2-7,many,TRBD2,TRBV20-1,CSARNLAGVPYEQYF,TGCAGTGCTAGGAACCTAGCGGGAGTCCCCTACGAGCAGTACTTC
TRBJ2-7,many,.,TRBV4-1,CASSQVGGGRETYEQYF,TGCGCCAGCAGCCAAGTTGGGGGCGGGAGAGAGACCTACGAGCAGTACTTC
TRBJ1-3,few,.,TRBV11-2,CASSSRPQAPGNTIYF,TGTGCCAGCAGCTCCCGACCCCAGGCCCCTGGAAACACCATATATTTT
TRBJ2-7,many,TRBD2,TRBV7-2,CASSVRARGGDEQYF,TGTGCCAGCAGCGTACGCGCCCGGGGGGGCGACGAGCAGTACTTC
TRBJ2-7,.,.,TRBV18,CASSPDSEQYF,TGTGCCAGCTCACCGGATAGCGAGCAGTACTTC
TRBJ2-1,many,.,TRBV7-2,CASSLRNYNEQFF,TGTGCCAGCAGCTTACGGAATTACAATGAGCAGTTCTTC
TRBJ2-2,few,TRBD1,TRBV28,CASSAPGQGAGELFF,TGTGCCAGCAGCGCTCCGGGACAGGGGGCCGGGGAGCTGTTTTTT
TRBJ2-7,many,.,TRBV7-2,CASSLFRGRGEQYF,TGTGCCAGCAGCTTATTTCGGGGGCGGGGGGAGCAGTACTTC
TRBJ2-7,many,.,TRBV7-2,CASSWGPTGNEQYF,TGTGCCAGCAGCTGGGGGCCCACAGGGAACGAGCAGTACTTC
TRBJ2-7,many,TRBD1,TRBV6-5,CASSNRGPTYYEQYF,TGTGCCAGCAGTAACAGGGGCCCTACTTATTACGAGCAGTACTTC
TRBJ1-5,many,TRBD1,TRBV4-2,CASSLRDRGPYRYAHQPQHF,TGTGCCAGCAGCCTAAGAGACAGGGGGCCCTACCGATACGCCCATCAGCCCCAGCATTTT
TRBJ1-3,many,.,TRBV28,CASSLRAGRPLPSGNTIYF,TGTGCCAGCAGTTTAAGGGCAGGGCGACCACTTCCCTCTGGAAACACCATATATTTT
TRBJ2-7,many,.,TRBV29-1,CSVQDSEGYEQYF,TGCAGCGTCCAGGACAGCGAGGGCTACGAGCAGTACTTC
TRBJ2-7,many,.,TRBV5-1,CASSLGWGSNEQYF,TGCGCCAGCAGCTTGGGGTGGGGGTCCAACGAGCAGTACTTC